The sequence of this TCR beta chain was determined in a study of CD8 T cells in ankylosing spondylitis (dated by TCRdb to between 2016 and 2019). Background on the whole study: To find TCR variants linked to disease, the study profiled T cell receptor beta repertoires in ankylosing spondylitis patients and healthy donors. The full study cohort was made up of 25 ankylosing spondylitis patients and 108 healthy donors. Peripheral blood was sampled, and synovial fluid was additionally collected from ankylosing spondylitis patients. General findings and caveats noted by the study authors: A CD8+ phenotype was shown by the disease-linked clones, which were found at relatively low frequencies in peripheral blood. Some motif variants were previously reported in synovial fluid and blood of reactive arthritis patients, suggesting common disease-initiation mechanisms. The disease-linked clones were reported to be significantly enriched in matched synovial fluid samples from ankylosing spondylitis patients. A TCR beta motif of several highly homologous amino acid variants appeared characteristic of blood from ankylosing spondylitis patients.

The CDR3, from cysteine to phenylalanine, totals 17 residues. Only the CDR3 DNA is retained, 51 bases long and in frame from the first base. Sequences LGHDT (CDR1) and YNNKEL (CDR2) are obtained from the germline V gene (reference sequence). This clonotype has only one observation. Its specific antigen is unknown. Germline is not matched at one junction end, which may reflect a read error. Sequencing was carried out with an Illumina HiSeq 2500. Quantitative 5'-RACE with molecular barcodes was used to prepare TCR beta libraries. The paper's data handling went like this. To identify disease-linked TCR variants, a new computational method was used, one built on a probabilistic model of VDJ rearrangement. TCRdb itself trimmed the public reads at Q25 with fastp, ran MiXCR and retained productive beta chains. Each CDR3 protein appears once, grouped with its most common genes and DNA. The V and J calls come from TCRdb's annotation, not from the publication. This sample gives tens of thousands of distinct CDR3 sequences in total; around 25% of them show up just once. The biggest ten clones account for around three fifths of the sample.

The receptor's source is a male donor with ankylosing spondylitis or in good health (not recorded which). The sequenced material came from blood, either unsorted or a sorted T cell fraction (not recorded which). The chain uses TRBV3-1 and TRBJ1-2, and TRBD1 may be the D gene, going by 5 matching bases. The DNA sequence is given as TGTGCCTGCAGCCAAGATTTTATAGTCCGGAGACAGTATGGCTACACCTTC. Its coded protein is CACSQDFIVRRQYGYTF.